The 27 T cell receptor beta chains listed next were all sequenced from one sample in a study of blood T cell repertoires in COVID-19. Some clones are missing from TCRdb's copy, which holds only in-frame ones; the method was immunoSEQ multiplex PCR. The table includes 500,000 or so clones, approximately 86% detected once. The specimen was PBMCs or T cells enriched from blood (not recorded which). The receptors were sampled from a woman aged 18-35 years who had recovered from COVID-19.

This clone was counted between two and nine times. This chain joins TRBV28 and TRBJ1-3; D is uncertain. The V and J ends lost 2 bases and 0 bases respectively, with 5 bases between them. CDR3 length: 14 amino acids. Germline V gene lookup returns CDR1 MDHEN and CDR2 SYDVKM. CDR3 DNA sequence: TGTGCCAGCAGTTTACCCCTCTCTGGAAACACCATATATTTT. Translating gives CASSLPLSGNTIYF.

V and J are TRBV5-1 and TRBJ2-3, with TRBD2 identical over 9 bases. The V gene end was trimmed by 4 bases and the J gene end by 0 bases; junction bases not matched to a gene: 12. The CDR3 runs to 18 residues. The V gene's germline CDR1 is SGHRS and CDR2 YFSETQ. CDR3 sequence reads: CASSRGGERGASTDTQYF. CDR3 coding DNA: TGCGCCAGCAGCCGAGGGGGTGAGCGGGGGGCGAGCACAGATACGCAGTATTTT.

The chain is built from TRBV25-1 and TRBJ1-2; 7 nucleotides align to TRBD1. The CDR3 spans 16 residues. The V and J ends lost 4 bases and 0 bases, in that order; junction bases with no gene match: 8. CDR1 and CDR2 (germline): MGHDK, SYGVNS. Here the CDR3 DNA reads TGTGCCAGCAGTGCTTATCAGGGGGAAGCTAACTATGGCTACACCTTC. This gives the protein CASSAYQGEANYGYTF.

The chain couples TRBV6-1 to TRBJ2-7; perhaps TRBD1 as D (6 bases). The V gene lost 3 bases and the J gene lost 6 bases, with 15 bases spanning the gap. CDR3 length: 14 amino acids. The germline gives CDR1 MNHNS, CDR2 SASEGT. CDR3 residues: CASSDGQGRSEQYF. The CDR3 coding sequence is TGTGCCAGCAGTGATGGGCAGGGGCGGTCCGAGCAGTACTTC.

This clone is a singleton in its sample. The chain combines TRBV6-5 with TRBJ1-6; 8 nucleotides align to TRBD1. The CDR3 loop spans 14 amino acids. After removal of 7 bases from V and 10 bases from J, the junction contained 9 bases not matched to a gene. CDR1 and CDR2 (germline): MNHEY, SVGAGI. The CDR3 region has the DNA TGTGCCAGCACCGTACAGGGGGTAGGATCACCCCTCCACTTT. Translated, it gives CASTVQGVGSPLHF.

The chain uses TRBV19 and TRBJ1-5; D is unresolved. This CDR3 has 13 amino acids. V dropped 4 bases and J dropped 5 bases, with 9 bases sitting between them. The V gene's germline CDR1 is LNHDA and CDR2 SQIVND (reference sequence). CDR3 DNA: TGTGCCAGTAGTACAGGTAATGATCAGCCCCAGCATTTT. Its translation is CASSTGNDQPQHF.

J is TRBJ2-2 and V is TRBV5-1, with D unresolved. Between the trimmed V and J ends, which lost 4 bases and 4 bases, there was a span of 14 bases. The CDR3 totals 15 residues. The germline CDR1 and CDR2 sequences are SGHRS and YFSETQ. CDR3 sequence: CASSQDIPGTGELFF. CDR3 bases: TGCGCCAGCAGCCAAGACATTCCAGGCACCGGGGAGCTGTTTTTT.

The V gene is TRBV12-5, the J gene TRBJ2-1; TRBD2 is a possible D gene (6 bases). Germline V gene data show CDR1 as LGHNT and CDR2 as FRNRAP. The V and J ends lost 1 base and 0 bases respectively, with 10 bases between them. The CDR3 has 16 amino acids. This chain's CDR3 is CASGLGGLLSYNEQFF. CDR3 nucleotides: TGTGCTAGTGGTTTGGGGGGACTTCTCTCCTACAATGAGCAGTTCTTC. The full variable domain, in which reference TRBV12-5 and TRBJ2-1 provide the parts outside the CDR3, is DARVTQTPRHKVTEMGQEVTMRCQPILGHNTVFWYRQTMMQGLELLAYFRNRAPLDDSGMPKDRFSAEMPDATLATLKIQPSEPRDSAVYFCASGLGGLLSYNEQFFGPGTRLTVL.

V is TRBV11-2 and J is TRBJ1-2; D call uncertain. Germline V lookup: CDR1 SGHAT, CDR2 FQNNGV. The CDR3 consists of 15 residues. Deletions cut 5 bases from V and 2 bases from J, with 15 bases between. CDR3 sequence (DNA): TGTGCCAGCAGCCCCCCCCTCCCTGTGAACTATGGCTACACCTTC. This sequence encodes CASSPPLPVNYGYTF.

This chain links TRBV19 with TRBJ1-6, with TRBD1 matching 8 bases. This CDR3 has 14 amino acids. The J segment lost 10 bases and the V segment lost 2 bases, leaving 4 bases of the junction unmatched. CDR1 LNHDA and CDR2 SQIVND come from the germline V gene (reference sequence). DNA of the CDR3: TGTGCCAGTAGTATACCAGGGGGCGGATCACCCCTCCACTTT. Amino acids: CASSIPGGGSPLHF.

V and J are TRBV5-1 and TRBJ2-1, with no clear D. CDR1 is SGHRS, CDR2 YFSETQ, per germline. The CDR3 runs 15 residues. The V end lost 3 bases, the J end lost 0 bases, and 10 bases lay between the germline ends. CDR3 region: CASSSSPSSYNEQFF. The CDR3 coding sequence is TGCGCCAGCAGCTCTTCACCGAGCTCCTACAATGAGCAGTTCTTC.

This chain joins TRBV7-2 and TRBJ1-3; 8 nucleotides match TRBD1. V trimming: 6 bases; J trimming: 0 bases; junction bases outside the gene matches: 1. CDR3 length: 14 amino acids. Germline assignment: CDR1 SGHTA and CDR2 FQGNSA. DNA of the CDR3: TGTGCCAGCAGGCAGGGGGCCTCTGGAAACACCATATATTTT. Amino acid sequence: CASRQGASGNTIYF.

V usage is TRBV19 and J usage is TRBJ1-5; D remains ambiguous. Trimming removed 5 bases from V and 14 bases from J, with 19 bases in between. This CDR3 region has 13 residues. Germline V gene data show CDR1 as LNHDA and CDR2 as SQIVND (reference sequence). CDR3 nucleotide sequence: TGTGCCAGTAGTCCTAGTGGGGAGACCTTTGAGCATTTT. Its protein is CASSPSGETFEHF.

The chain has TRBV21-1 and TRBJ1-2; the table gives TRBD1 as D, unverified against the DNA. TRBV21-1 is reported as a pseudogene. The CDR3 consists of 15 residues. The CDR3 DNA sequence: TGTGCCAGCAGCAAAGGGAAGGGGGCGCGATATGGCTACACCTTC. Translation gives CASSKGKGARYGYTF.

This clone occurred once. The gene calls are TRBV6-2 or TRBV6-3 and TRBJ1-1, with no clear D. The CDR3 contains 13 residues. CDR1 is MNHEY and CDR2 is SVGEGT in the germline V gene. The V gene lost 2 bases and the J gene lost 7 bases, with 11 bases spanning the gap. The CDR3 DNA follows: TGTGCCAGCAGTTACCGGGGTCAGAATGAAGCTTTCTTT. Its translation: CASSYRGQNEAFF.

The chain links TRBV6-1 to TRBJ2-3; D gene uncertain. V lost 1 base and J lost 2, with 7 bases in between. The CDR3 runs to 14 residues. Germline values: CDR1 MNHNS, CDR2 SASEGT. The DNA for the CDR3 is TGTGCCAGCAGTGAAGTGTATGTCACAGATACGCAGTATTTT. This gives the protein CASSEVYVTDTQYF.

The chain joins TRBV2 to TRBJ1-2, with TRBD1 matching over 10 bases. Germline trimming cut 3 bases from V and 11 bases from J; bases unmatched to any gene: 15. Germline CDR1 and CDR2: SNHLY and FYNNEI. The length of the CDR3 is 16 residues. CDR3 DNA: TGTGCCAGCAGTGATAGAATTAGTGGGACAGGGGCGAGGTACACCTTC. Encoded protein: CASSDRISGTGARYTF.

This sequence joins TRBV2 and TRBJ2-4; D is unclear. Looked up from germline, CDR1 is SNHLY and CDR2 is FYNNEI. The CDR3 is 12 residues long. The germline V and J ends were trimmed by 9 bases and 0 bases, with 6 bases remaining between them. Here the CDR3 DNA reads TGTGCCAGTGAGTTAGCCAAAAACATTCAGTACTTC. Translated, it gives CASELAKNIQYF.

The chain links TRBV6-1 to TRBJ1-1; the D is unclear. Trimming removed 3 bases at V and 0 bases at J, with 5 bases between. This CDR3 comprises 13 residues. Germline loops: CDR1 MNHNS, CDR2 SASEGT. The CDR3 DNA reads as TGTGCCAGCAGTGACGTTCTGAACACTGAAGCTTTCTTT. Translated: CASSDVLNTEAFF.

The chain links TRBV28 to TRBJ2-7; tentative D call: TRBD1 (5 bases). CDR3 length equals 13 residues. Trimming stripped 6 bases from V and 5 bases from J, with 14 bases between. The germline CDR1 and CDR2 sequences are MDHEN and SYDVKM. This CDR3 is CASRTPGIDEQYF. In DNA, the CDR3 is TGTGCCAGCAGGACTCCAGGGATCGACGAGCAGTACTTC.

The rearrangement joins TRBV2 to TRBJ1-2; weak D call: TRBD1 (6 bases). This CDR3 has 13 amino acids. Looked up from germline, CDR1 is SNHLY and CDR2 is FYNNEI. V gave up 8 bases and J gave up 6 bases, with 16 bases separating them. CDR3 sequence: CASAQGNHDGYTF. The CDR3, as DNA: TGTGCCAGCGCACAGGGCAATCACGATGGCTACACCTTC.

V and J are TRBV30 and TRBJ1-6; 9 bases are shared with TRBD1. This CDR3 is 14 amino acids long. Germline CDR1 and CDR2: GTSNPN and SVGIG (reference sequence). V trimming: 3 bases; J trimming: 6 bases; junction bases outside the gene matches: 3. The CDR3 region has the DNA TGTGCCTGGAGCAGGGGACAGGGTAATTCACCCCTCCACTTT. Protein product: CAWSRGQGNSPLHF. The entire variable domain, with the rest obtained from reference TRBV30 and TRBJ1-6, is as follows: SQTIHQWPATLVQPVGSPLSLECTVEGTSNPNLYWYRQAAGRGLQLLFYSVGIGQISSEVPQNLSASRPQDRQFILSSKKLLLSDSGFYLCAWSRGQGNSPLHFGNGTRLTVT.

The V gene is TRBV27, the J gene TRBJ1-1; TRBD1 is a possible D gene (6 bases). Per the germline V gene, CDR1 is MNHEY and CDR2 is SMNVEV (reference sequence). The CDR3 totals 14 residues. Trimming stripped 3 bases from V and 4 bases from J, with 12 bases between. The CDR3 nucleotides are TGTGCCAGCAGTTTCGCGACAGGCGGCACTGAAGCTTTCTTT. Translated: CASSFATGGTEAFF.

The chain combines TRBV12-3 or TRBV12-4 with TRBJ1-2; tentative D call: TRBD1 (5 bases). V shed 3 bases and J shed 8 bases, with 13 bases lying between them. The CDR3 is 13 amino acids. The CDR3 is CASSLGQPTGYTF. The CDR3 DNA reads as TGTGCCAGCAGTTTGGGGCAGCCGACGGGCTACACCTTC.

The chain has TRBV10-3 and TRBJ1-1, with TRBD1 identical over 9 bases. The CDR3 loop spans 14 amino acids. J was trimmed by 1 base and V by 4 bases; bases with no gene match: 1. Looked up from germline, CDR1 is ENHRY and CDR2 is SYGVKD. The CDR3 sequence: CAISGQGENTEAFF. As DNA, the CDR3 is TGTGCCATCAGTGGACAGGGGGAGAACACTGAAGCTTTCTTT.

The rearrangement links TRBV6-5 to TRBJ2-7; TRBD1 matches 9 bases. The CDR3 runs 15 residues. The junction had 7 bases not matched to a gene; V was cut back by 5 bases and J by 2 bases. Germline V gene sequence: CDR1 MNHEY, CDR2 SVGAGI. CDR3: CASSPRQGGTYEQYF. The CDR3 nucleotides are TGTGCCAGCAGTCCGCGACAGGGGGGGACCTACGAGCAGTACTTC.

The J gene is TRBJ1-1, the V gene TRBV3-1 (or the pseudogene TRBV3-2); D is perhaps TRBD1 (6 bases). CDR1 LGHDT and CDR2 YNNKEL come from the germline V gene (reference sequence). The V end was cut by 3 bases, the J end by 4 bases, with 9 bases between. This CDR3 contains 13 residues. In DNA form, the CDR3 reads TGTGCCAGCAGCCAGGGGGCAGCCACTGAAGCTTTCTTT. Protein product: CASSQGAATEAFF.